Each of the 32 T cell receptor beta chains below was sequenced from the same sample in a study of T cells expressing NK-cell markers. TCRdb reanalyzed the 5' RACE reads and collapses them to one entry per CDR3 protein, without DNA. Here the sample table reports a few hundred thousand distinct CDR3 sequences. The specimen was blood T cells: a sorted CD56 or NKG2C T cell subset, CD4+ or CD8+ T cells, or bulk PBMC T cells (not recorded which). Receptors were obtained from a man aged 18 to 30 in good health.

The chain is built from TRBV7-2 and TRBJ1-3. The CDR3 runs 15 residues. The germline CDR1 and CDR2 sequences are SGHTA and FQGNSA. The CDR3 reads CASSLSHSMGNTIYF.

J is TRBJ2-4 and V is TRBV20-1; the D call from TCRdb, TRBD1, cannot be confirmed without DNA. Germline V gives CDR1 DFQATT, CDR2 SNEGSKA (reference sequence). The CDR3 extends over 13 amino acids. The CDR3 is CSAPTGGGNIQYF.

The chain uses TRBV20-1 and TRBJ2-3; TCRdb selects TRBD2, and the lack of DNA leaves this call unchecked. Germline V gives CDR1 DFQATT, CDR2 SNEGSKA (reference sequence). This CDR3 contains 17 residues. CDR3 loop: CSARDRASGRVADTQYF.

The chain employs TRBV5-6 and TRBJ2-7; TCRdb calls TRBD2, which cannot be checked without DNA. Germline assignment: CDR1 SGHDT and CDR2 YYEEEE. The CDR3 is 14 amino acids. The CDR3 protein is CASSWNAGTLEQYF.

The gene calls are TRBV12-3 or TRBV12-4 and TRBJ1-5; the TRBD1 assignment by TCRdb is unverifiable without DNA. The CDR3 runs 15 residues. This CDR3 is CASSPSPGSNQPQHF.

The rearrangement joins TRBV29-1 to TRBJ2-2; the TCRdb D gene call, TRBD1, has no DNA to confirm it. The CDR3 spans 16 residues. Germline values: CDR1 SQVTM, CDR2 ANQGSEA. The CDR3 here is CSVGIGTGADTGELFF.

J is TRBJ2-1 and V is TRBV7-6; the D call of TRBD2 rests on TCRdb alone, since no DNA is present to check it. Germline V lookup: CDR1 SGHVS, CDR2 FNYEAQ. This CDR3 has 20 amino acids. The CDR3 here is CASSIGPGLAGGLLGNEQFF.

V and J are TRBV6-2 or TRBV6-3 and TRBJ2-4; the TCRdb D gene call, TRBD2, has no DNA to confirm it. Per germline, CDR1 MNHEY and CDR2 SVGEGT. This CDR3 has 18 residues. CDR3 residues: CASSDGTSGSLAKNIQYF.

The chain combines TRBV6-1 with TRBJ2-1; TCRdb's assignment of TRBD1 cannot be checked, as there is no DNA. The CDR3 runs 15 residues. The germline V gene has CDR1 MNHNS and CDR2 SASEGT. CDR3 residues: CASSPRGDSYNEQFF.

The V call is TRBV20-1, the J call TRBJ2-3; TCRdb reports TRBD2, a call that lacks DNA to check it against. In germline, CDR1 is DFQATT, CDR2 SNEGSKA (reference sequence). This CDR3 region has 15 residues. CDR3 protein: CSASGLANPTDTQYF.

The chain links TRBV12-3 or TRBV12-4 to TRBJ2-2; TCRdb calls TRBD1, which cannot be checked without DNA. This CDR3 contains 16 residues. The CDR3 is CASSTTGGWNTGELFF.

This rearrangement joins TRBV30 to TRBJ2-7; the D gene TCRdb calls, TRBD1, cannot be checked with no DNA. This CDR3 is built from 13 residues. The germline V gene encodes CDR1 GTSNPN and CDR2 SVGIG (reference sequence). CDR3 sequence reads: CAWSENRGYEQYF.

This rearrangement joins TRBV5-5 to TRBJ1-2; TCRdb picks TRBD1, but there is no DNA to check that call. Germline V gene sequence: CDR1 SGHKS, CDR2 YYEKEE (reference sequence). The CDR3 consists of 14 residues. CDR3 protein: CASSIGTGEGGYTF.

This chain joins TRBV5-1 and TRBJ2-5; the D call of TRBD1 rests on TCRdb alone, since no DNA is present to check it. The length of the CDR3 is 15 residues. Per the germline V gene, CDR1 is SGHRS and CDR2 is YFSETQ. Here the CDR3 reads CASSLGTGGVETQYF. Full variable domain (missing parts from reference TRBV5-1 and TRBJ2-5): KAGVTQTPRYLIKTRGQQVTLSCSPISGHRSVSWYQQTPGQGLQFLFEYFSETQRNKGNFPGRFSGRQFSNSRSEMNVSTLELGDSALYLCASSLGTGGVETQYFGPGTRLLVL.

V gene TRBV5-1 combines with J gene TRBJ2-2; TCRdb's assignment of TRBD1 cannot be checked, as there is no DNA. The CDR3 has 16 residues. Germline V gene data show CDR1 as SGHRS and CDR2 as YFSETQ. CDR3 sequence reads: CASSFVTGAVTGELFF.

CDR3 residues: CASSPKGGQGTYNEQFF. The gene calls are TRBV12-3 or TRBV12-4 and TRBJ2-1; TCRdb selects TRBD1, and the lack of DNA leaves this call unchecked. This CDR3 is built from 17 residues.

The gene calls are TRBV12-3 or TRBV12-4 and TRBJ2-4. The CDR3 totals 13 residues. CDR3 in amino acids: CASSRTAKNIQYF.

V usage is TRBV5-1 and J usage is TRBJ2-1; TCRdb picks TRBD2, but there is no DNA to check that call. Germline values: CDR1 SGHRS, CDR2 YFSETQ. This CDR3 has 15 amino acids. This chain's CDR3 is CASSFPSGGQGEQFF.

The chain links TRBV19 to TRBJ1-6; TCRdb gives TRBD1 as the D gene, but with no DNA this cannot be confirmed. The CDR3 has 15 residues. The germline V gene has CDR1 LNHDA and CDR2 SQIVND (reference sequence). The CDR3 region is CASSITGTGYSPLHF.

V gene TRBV6-1 combines with J gene TRBJ2-1; absent DNA, TCRdb's TRBD2 call cannot be checked. Germline V gene sequence: CDR1 MNHNS, CDR2 SASEGT. The CDR3 sequence is 14 residues long. The CDR3 spells CASNLAGARNEQFF.

This CDR3 reads CASSLAATYEQYF. The chain employs TRBV12-3 or TRBV12-4 and TRBJ2-7. This CDR3 is 13 amino acids long.

The chain is built from TRBV5-1 and TRBJ2-6; with no DNA, the TCRdb D assignment of TRBD1 cannot be verified. Looked up from germline, CDR1 is SGHRS and CDR2 is YFSETQ. The CDR3 is made up of 16 amino acids. This CDR3 reads CASSQKTGSGANVLTF.

V usage is TRBV4-1 and J usage is TRBJ2-2. Germline CDR1 and CDR2: MGHRA and YSYEKL. The CDR3 is made up of 16 amino acids. The CDR3 loop reads CASSQNYAGNTGELFF.

The J gene is TRBJ2-7, the V gene TRBV20-1; absent DNA, TCRdb's TRBD1 call cannot be checked. CDR1 and CDR2 from the germline V gene are DFQATT and SNEGSKA (reference sequence). The CDR3 is 18 residues long. CDR3 loop: CSARDARTGGRRTSEQYF.

This rearrangement joins TRBV5-1 to TRBJ1-1. The CDR3 has 14 residues. The germline CDR1 and CDR2 sequences are SGHRS and YFSETQ. The CDR3 protein is CASSAKEMNTEAFF.

This sequence joins TRBV6-2 or TRBV6-3 and TRBJ2-3; as DNA is missing, the TRBD2 call by TCRdb cannot be tested. This CDR3 has 16 amino acids. Germline V lookup: CDR1 MNHEY, CDR2 SVGEGT. CDR3 sequence reads: CASSYRTSGTQDTQYF.

The chain combines TRBV29-1 with TRBJ2-7; the D gene TCRdb calls, TRBD2, cannot be checked with no DNA. The CDR3 is 11 residues long. Looked up from germline, CDR1 is SQVTM and CDR2 is ANQGSEA. The CDR3 sequence: CSVRGSFEQYF.

The rearrangement links TRBV4-1 to TRBJ1-4. The CDR3 extends over 16 amino acids. The germline CDR1 and CDR2 sequences are MGHRA and YSYEKL. CDR3: CASSQDLQDGNEKLFF.

V and J are TRBV5-1 and TRBJ2-1. CDR3 length: 15 amino acids. The germline CDR1 and CDR2 sequences are SGHRS and YFSETQ. CDR3 region: CASSLAGGYYNEQFF.

The V and J genes are TRBV20-1 and TRBJ1-2. This CDR3 is 13 amino acids long. Germline loops: CDR1 DFQATT, CDR2 SNEGSKA (reference sequence). The CDR3 reads CSARGSFNYGYTF.

The chain uses TRBV15 and TRBJ2-3; the TCRdb call, TRBD2, lacks DNA for checking. This CDR3 has 16 amino acids. Germline CDR1 LNHNV, CDR2 YYDKDF (reference sequence). This chain's CDR3 is CATSRGSGSVSDTQYF.

The chain combines TRBV5-1 with TRBJ1-1; TCRdb picks TRBD1, but there is no DNA to check that call. Looked up from germline, CDR1 is SGHRS and CDR2 is YFSETQ. The CDR3 runs 14 residues. The CDR3: CASSSGTRDTEAFF.